This T cell receptor (beta chain) was recovered during a study of T-cell memory formation after mild COVID-19. General study results and limits: Several responding clones turned up in pre-infection memory, indicating that cross-reactive memory may have taken part. A second wave of clones peaked on day 37, and their SARS-CoV-2 specificity went unconfirmed. Among contracting clones, CD4+ were mainly CM/EM and CD8+ enriched in EMRA.

Each CDR3 protein is one row after TCRdb ran MiXCR on the 5' RACE reads. The table records a few hundred thousand distinct CDR3 sequences, roughly 26% of them present only once. The ends lost 1 base at V and 10 bases at J; junction bases unmatched: 11. This CDR3 comprises 15 residues. Germline V gene lookup returns CDR1 DFQATT and CDR2 SNEGSKA (reference sequence). With respect to this clonotype: Its antigen remains unknown.

The receptor was derived from an adult woman who had mild COVID-19 (a few samples of this study predate the infection). Cell type and time point are not known. V is TRBV20-1 and J is TRBJ2-1, with 9 bases lining up with TRBD1. The sequencing sample was made of PBMCs or a T cell subset sorted from them (not recorded which). CDR3 amino acids: CSARAWTGASREQFF. The CDR3 region has the DNA TGCAGTGCTAGAGCGTGGACAGGGGCTTCTCGGGAGCAGTTCTTC.